This T cell receptor (beta chain) was sequenced for a study of shared clonotypes between healthy human individuals. Study-level background: CD4 naive and CD4 memory each took three plates per donor, while CD8 naive took two and CD8 memory one.

Profiled with immunoSEQ multiplex PCR; TCRdb holds only in-frame clones, not every one. The data show 640,000 or so clones, about three quarters seen once. Investigators divided CD4+ cells into CD45RA+ naive and CD45RA-negative memory subsets. The sequenced sample was memory CD4+ T cells sorted from blood. Subset denoted: CD45RA-negative fraction. The origin of this receptor is a woman aged 25 to 39 in good health.

CDR3 bases: TGTGCCAGCAGCGTAGGGTGGGGGGATTCAATGGGTGAGCAGTTCTTC. Translation gives CASSVGWGDSMGEQFF. V is TRBV9 and J is TRBJ2-1, with a tentative D call TRBD2 (6 bases). The ends were cut back, 0 bases at V and 9 bases at J, with 19 bases in the middle. CDR3 length: 16 amino acids. Germline CDR1 and CDR2: SGDLS and YYNGEE.